The TCR beta chain described here comes from a study of cytomegalovirus exposure and HLA in healthy donors. Background on the study: About 85 million unique TCRs from HLA-typed donors were held in an early release of data.

The CDR3 covers 13 residues. In germline, CDR1 is MNHEY, CDR2 SVGAGI. V shed 8 bases and J 6 bases; nucleotides not matched to a gene: 6. In the PCR, 60 Vbeta and 13 Jbeta primers were used. Original processing notes: Later, an analysis found roughly 80 million unique TCR beta chains, and about 10 million of these were shared. Repertoires were generated with immunoSEQ multiplex PCR, while TCRdb's copy carries only in-frame clones and drops some. V, J and clone size derive from that table, while D and trimming were established from the DNA sequence. The repertoire holds approximately 190,000 clones, with under 70% as singletons.

Sequenced sample: PBMCs. This TCR derives from a man in his forties in good health and CMV-seropositive. The chain carries TRBV6-5 and TRBJ2-4; 8 nucleotides line up with TRBD1. CDR3 sequence reads: CASPGQEINIQYF. The CDR3 nucleotides read TGTGCCAGCCCGGGACAGGAGATAAACATTCAGTACTTC.